This TCR beta chain was found in a study of T cell changes during pregnancy in multiple sclerosis. Assay used: immunoSEQ multiplex PCR; TCRdb lists only in-frame clones, some missing. The data contain over 60,000 clones, 80% to 90% of them singletons. CDR1 is SGHTA, CDR2 FQGNSA, per germline. The V end was cut by 2 bases, the J end by 1 base, with 9 bases between. This CDR3 region has 15 residues. This clone was counted a few times. The sequence came from a female donor with multiple sclerosis, enrolled in a pregnancy study. This sample comprised peripheral blood, obtained in the first trimester of pregnancy. The V gene is TRBV7-2, the J gene TRBJ1-5; D may be TRBD1 (6 bases). Written as DNA, the CDR3 is TGTGCCAGCAGCTTACGGACAGCCAGCAATCAGCCCCAGCATTTT. This gives the protein CASSLRTASNQPQHF.